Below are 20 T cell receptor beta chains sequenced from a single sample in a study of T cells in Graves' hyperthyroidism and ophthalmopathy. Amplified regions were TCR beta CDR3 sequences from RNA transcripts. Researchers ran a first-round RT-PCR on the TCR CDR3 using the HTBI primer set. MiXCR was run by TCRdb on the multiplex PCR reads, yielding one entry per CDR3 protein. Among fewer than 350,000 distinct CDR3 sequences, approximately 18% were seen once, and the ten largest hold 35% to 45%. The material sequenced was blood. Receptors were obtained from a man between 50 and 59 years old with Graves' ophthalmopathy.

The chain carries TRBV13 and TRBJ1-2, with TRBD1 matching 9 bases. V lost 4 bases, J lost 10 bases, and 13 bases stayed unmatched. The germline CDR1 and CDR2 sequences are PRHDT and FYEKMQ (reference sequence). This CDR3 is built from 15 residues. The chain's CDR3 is CASSSIQGARVDYTF. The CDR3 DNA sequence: TGTGCCAGCAGCTCCATACAGGGGGCACGTGTTGACTACACCTTC. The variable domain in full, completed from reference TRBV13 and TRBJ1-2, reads AAGVIQSPRHLIKEKRETATLKCYPIPRHDTVYWYQQGPGQDPQFLISFYEKMQSDKGSIPDRFSAQQFSDYHSELNMSSLELGDSALYFCASSSIQGARVDYTFGSGTRLTVV.

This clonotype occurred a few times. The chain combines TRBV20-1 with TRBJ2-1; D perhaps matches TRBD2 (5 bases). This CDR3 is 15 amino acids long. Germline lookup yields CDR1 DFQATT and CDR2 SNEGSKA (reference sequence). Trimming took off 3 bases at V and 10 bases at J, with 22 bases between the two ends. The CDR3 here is CSASHEDWKIWEQFF. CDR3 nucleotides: TGCAGTGCTAGCCATGAGGACTGGAAGATTTGGGAGCAGTTCTTC.

The chain's CDR3 is CASSSTGAHGYTF. In nucleotides, the CDR3 is TGTGCCAGCAGTTCGACAGGGGCTCATGGCTACACCTTC. This chain connects TRBV12-3 or TRBV12-4 to TRBJ1-2; 8 bases are a match to TRBD1. V shed 4 bases and J 6 bases; nucleotides not matched to a gene: 4. This CDR3 comprises 13 residues.

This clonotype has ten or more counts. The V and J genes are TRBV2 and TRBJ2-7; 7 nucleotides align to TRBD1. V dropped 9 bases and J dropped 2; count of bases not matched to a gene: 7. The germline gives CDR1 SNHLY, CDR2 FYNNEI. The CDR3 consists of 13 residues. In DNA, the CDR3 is TGTGCCAGTCAACCCCAGGGGGCCTACGAGCAGTACTTC. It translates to CASQPQGAYEQYF.

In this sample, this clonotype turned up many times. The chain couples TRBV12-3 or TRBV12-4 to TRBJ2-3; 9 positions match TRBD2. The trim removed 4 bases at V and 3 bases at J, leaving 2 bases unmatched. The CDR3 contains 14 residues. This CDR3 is CASSSAGGTDTQYF. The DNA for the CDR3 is TGTGCCAGCAGTTCAGCGGGAGGTACAGATACGCAGTATTTT.

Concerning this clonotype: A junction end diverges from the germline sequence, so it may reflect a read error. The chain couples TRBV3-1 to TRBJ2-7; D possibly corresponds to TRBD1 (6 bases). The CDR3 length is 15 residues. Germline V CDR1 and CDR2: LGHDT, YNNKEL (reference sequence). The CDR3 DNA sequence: TGTGCCTGCAGCCAAGTGGGGGCGCGGTTCTACGAGCAGTACTTC. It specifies CACSQVGARFYEQYF.

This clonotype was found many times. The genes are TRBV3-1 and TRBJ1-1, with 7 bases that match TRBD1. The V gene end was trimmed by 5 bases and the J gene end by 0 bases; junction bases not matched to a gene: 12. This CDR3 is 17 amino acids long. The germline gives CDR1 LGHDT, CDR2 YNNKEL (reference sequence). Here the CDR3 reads CASSRIPTGQMNTEAFF. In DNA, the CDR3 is TGTGCCAGCAGCAGGATTCCAACGGGACAGATGAACACTGAAGCTTTCTTT. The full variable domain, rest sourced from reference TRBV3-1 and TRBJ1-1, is DTAVSQTPKYLVTQMGNDKSIKCEQNLGHDTMYWYKQDSKKFLKIMFSYNNKELIINETVPNRFSPKSPDKAHLNLHINSLELGDSAVYFCASSRIPTGQMNTEAFFGQGTRLTVV.

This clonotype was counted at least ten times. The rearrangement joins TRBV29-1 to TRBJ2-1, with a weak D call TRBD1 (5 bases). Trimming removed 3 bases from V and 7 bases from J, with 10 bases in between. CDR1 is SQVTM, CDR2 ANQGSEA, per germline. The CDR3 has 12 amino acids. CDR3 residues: CSVDTRVNEQFF. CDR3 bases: TGCAGCGTTGATACCAGGGTGAATGAGCAGTTCTTC.

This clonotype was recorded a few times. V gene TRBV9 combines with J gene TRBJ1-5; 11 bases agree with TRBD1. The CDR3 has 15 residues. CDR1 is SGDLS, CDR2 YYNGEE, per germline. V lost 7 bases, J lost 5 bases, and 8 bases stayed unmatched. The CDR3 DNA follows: TGTGCCAGCTCCAGGACAGGGGGCTTTGATCAGCCCCAGCATTTT. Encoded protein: CASSRTGGFDQPQHF.

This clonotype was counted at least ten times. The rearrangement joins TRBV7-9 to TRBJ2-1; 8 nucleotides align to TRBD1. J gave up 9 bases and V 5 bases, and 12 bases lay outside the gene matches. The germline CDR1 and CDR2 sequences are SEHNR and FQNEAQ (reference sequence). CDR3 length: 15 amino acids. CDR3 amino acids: CASSQGQGRVAEQFF. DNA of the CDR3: TGTGCCAGCAGCCAAGGACAGGGTCGAGTGGCTGAGCAGTTCTTC.

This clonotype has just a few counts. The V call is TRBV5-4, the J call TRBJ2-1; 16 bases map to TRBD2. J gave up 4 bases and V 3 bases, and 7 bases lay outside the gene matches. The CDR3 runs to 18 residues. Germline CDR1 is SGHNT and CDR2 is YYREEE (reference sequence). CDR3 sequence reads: CASSSGLAGGGFYNEQFF. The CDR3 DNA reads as TGTGCCAGCAGCTCGGGACTAGCGGGAGGGGGGTTTTACAATGAGCAGTTCTTC.

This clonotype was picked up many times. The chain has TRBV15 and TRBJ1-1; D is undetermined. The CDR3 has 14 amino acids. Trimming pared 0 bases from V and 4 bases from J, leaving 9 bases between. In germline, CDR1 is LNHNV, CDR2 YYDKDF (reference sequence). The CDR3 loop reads CATSRDRKATEAFF. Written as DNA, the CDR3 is TGTGCCACCAGCAGAGACCGGAAAGCCACTGAAGCTTTCTTT.

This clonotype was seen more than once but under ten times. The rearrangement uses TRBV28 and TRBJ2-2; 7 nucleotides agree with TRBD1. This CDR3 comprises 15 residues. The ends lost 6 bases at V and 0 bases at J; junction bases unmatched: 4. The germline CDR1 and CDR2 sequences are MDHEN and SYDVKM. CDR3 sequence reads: CASSSGQTNTGELFF. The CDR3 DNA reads TGTGCCAGCAGCTCGGGACAGACGAACACCGGGGAGCTGTTTTTT.

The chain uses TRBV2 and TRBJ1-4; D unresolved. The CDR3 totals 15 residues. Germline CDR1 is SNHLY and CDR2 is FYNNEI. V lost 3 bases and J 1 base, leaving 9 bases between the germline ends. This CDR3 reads CASSEEGVTNEKLFF. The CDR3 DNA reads TGTGCCAGCAGTGAGGAGGGAGTAACTAATGAAAAACTGTTTTTT.

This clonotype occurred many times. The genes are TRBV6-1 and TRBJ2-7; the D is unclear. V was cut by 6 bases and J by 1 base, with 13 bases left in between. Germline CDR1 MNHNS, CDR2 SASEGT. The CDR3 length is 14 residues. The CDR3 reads CASSPYSRSYEQYF. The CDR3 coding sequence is TGTGCCAGCAGCCCCTACTCTCGGTCCTACGAGCAGTACTTC.

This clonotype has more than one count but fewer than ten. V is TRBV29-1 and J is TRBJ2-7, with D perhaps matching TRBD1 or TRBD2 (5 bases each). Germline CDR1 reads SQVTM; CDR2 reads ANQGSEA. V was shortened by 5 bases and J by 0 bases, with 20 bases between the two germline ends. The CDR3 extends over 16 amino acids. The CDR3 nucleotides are TGCAGCGTTCGGGGCTTTGGAAGGAAGACCTCCTACGAGCAGTACTTC. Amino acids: CSVRGFGRKTSYEQYF.

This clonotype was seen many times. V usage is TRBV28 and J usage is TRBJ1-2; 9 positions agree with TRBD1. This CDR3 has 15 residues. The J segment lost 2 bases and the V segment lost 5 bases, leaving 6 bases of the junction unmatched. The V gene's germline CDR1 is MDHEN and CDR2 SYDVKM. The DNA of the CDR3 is TGTGCCAGCAGTCCAGTTGACAGGGGGAACTATGGCTACACCTTC. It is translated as CASSPVDRGNYGYTF.

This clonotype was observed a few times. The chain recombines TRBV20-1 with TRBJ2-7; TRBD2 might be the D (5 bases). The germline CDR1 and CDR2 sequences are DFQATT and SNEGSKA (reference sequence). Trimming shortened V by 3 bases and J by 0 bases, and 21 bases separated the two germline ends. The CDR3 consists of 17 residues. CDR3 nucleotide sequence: TGCAGTGCTAGCTCCTTGGATGAGGAGGTTATCTCCTACGAGCAGTACTTC. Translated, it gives CSASSLDEEVISYEQYF.

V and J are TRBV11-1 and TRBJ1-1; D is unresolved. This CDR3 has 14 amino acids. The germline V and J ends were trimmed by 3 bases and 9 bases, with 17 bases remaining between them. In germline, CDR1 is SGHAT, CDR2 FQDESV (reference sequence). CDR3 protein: CASSFISTVSKAFF. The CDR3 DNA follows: TGTGCCAGCAGCTTTATATCAACGGTCTCGAAAGCTTTCTTT.

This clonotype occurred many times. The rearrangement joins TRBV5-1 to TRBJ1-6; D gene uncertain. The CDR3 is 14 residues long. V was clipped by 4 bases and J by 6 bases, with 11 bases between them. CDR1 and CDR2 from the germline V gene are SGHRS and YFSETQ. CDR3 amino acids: CASSPGLTNSPLHF. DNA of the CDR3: TGCGCCAGCAGCCCCGGGTTGACTAATTCACCCCTCCACTTT.